Following are 22 T cell receptor beta chains from one sample sequenced in a study of molecular identifiers for immune sequencing clone quantification. TCRdb ran MiXCR on the PCR reads and lists one entry per CDR3 protein. Of about half a million distinct CDR3 sequences listed, roughly 23% were seen once; the top ten hold 0.7% to 1%. The source material was naive CD8+ T cells from blood, with Jurkat cell RNA spiked in. As for subset: FACS-sorted CD8+CD4-CCR7+CD45RA+ naive T cells. The source is a human donor in good health. Some libraries in this study had Jurkat cell RNA spiked in.

V is TRBV30 and J is TRBJ1-1; 8 bases agree with TRBD1. The V and J ends lost 0 bases and 1 base, in that order; junction bases with no gene match: 4. The CDR3 extends over 15 amino acids. The germline V gene has CDR1 GTSNPN and CDR2 SVGIG (reference sequence). CDR3 nucleotide sequence: TGTGCCTGGAGTGTCGGAGACAGGGGGAACACTGAAGCTTTCTTT. Translating gives CAWSVGDRGNTEAFF.

The J gene is TRBJ1-1, the V gene TRBV6-1; 9 bases are a match to TRBD1. In germline, CDR1 is MNHNS, CDR2 SASEGT. J was trimmed by 1 base and V by 6 bases; bases with no gene match: 18. The CDR3 has 19 amino acids. The DNA of the CDR3 is TGTGCCAGCAGCCCTCCCTCGTACACAGGGGGCCTTTCGAACACTGAAGCTTTCTTT. Protein sequence: CASSPPSYTGGLSNTEAFF.

The chain carries TRBV12-3 or TRBV12-4 and TRBJ2-7; D is perhaps TRBD2 (6 bases). CDR3 length: 13 residues. Trimming pared 7 bases from V and 6 bases from J, leaving 16 bases between. Here the CDR3 reads CASTLGARGEQYF. Here the CDR3 DNA reads TGTGCCAGCACCTTGGGCGCGCGGGGCGAGCAGTACTTC.

This clonotype appeared a few times. The V call is TRBV6-1, the J call TRBJ2-5, with D possibly TRBD2 on 6 matching bases. CDR1 MNHNS and CDR2 SASEGT come from the germline V gene. The CDR3 is 18 residues long. The germline V and J ends were trimmed by 2 bases and 7 bases, with 26 bases remaining between them. CDR3 coding DNA: TGTGCCAGCAGTGAATACCCGTCGCGGGGCCAAACCTCAGGGACCCAGTACTTC. It yields the protein CASSEYPSRGQTSGTQYF.

J is TRBJ2-1 and V is TRBV6-5; D gene uncertain. Trimming left V 5 bases short and J 0 bases short, with 11 bases between. Germline-derived CDR1 and CDR2 are MNHEY and SVGAGI. CDR3 length: 15 amino acids. CDR3 sequence (DNA): TGTGCCAGCAGTCACGGACGGATCTCCTACAATGAGCAGTTCTTC. Residues: CASSHGRISYNEQFF.

Only a few counts were recorded for this clonotype. This sequence joins TRBV9 and TRBJ2-1; no clear D gene. With 4 bases removed from V and 3 bases from J, the gap between germline ends came to 11 bases. The length of the CDR3 is 14 residues. Germline V gene data show CDR1 as SGDLS and CDR2 as YYNGEE. CDR3 region: CASSLSDIYNEQFF. CDR3 nucleotide sequence: TGTGCCAGCAGCTTATCCGACATCTACAATGAGCAGTTCTTC.

This clonotype was detected many times. The chain joins TRBV9 to TRBJ2-4, with D unresolved. The V gene's germline CDR1 is SGDLS and CDR2 YYNGEE. The germline V and J ends were trimmed by 2 bases and 0 bases, with 12 bases remaining between them. This CDR3 is built from 16 residues. This CDR3 is CASSVAPGQAKNIQYF. The CDR3 nucleotides are TGTGCCAGCAGCGTGGCTCCGGGTCAAGCCAAAAACATTCAGTACTTC.

The chain uses TRBV5-6 and TRBJ2-7, with 9 bases lining up with TRBD1. After removal of 4 bases from V and 4 bases from J, the junction contained 12 bases not matched to a gene. CDR1 and CDR2 from the germline V gene are SGHDT and YYEEEE. The CDR3 is 16 amino acids. CDR3 DNA: TGTGCCAGCAGCGAAACCGGGACAGGGATTGGTTACGAGCAGTACTTC. Translation: CASSETGTGIGYEQYF.

The sample holds many counts of this clonotype. V is TRBV11-2 and J is TRBJ2-1, with D possibly TRBD2 on 6 matching bases. The ends were cut back, 2 bases at V and 6 bases at J, with 14 bases in the middle. This CDR3 has 15 amino acids. Germline V lookup: CDR1 SGHAT, CDR2 FQNNGV. The CDR3 nucleotides read TGTGCCAGCAGCTTACCCTACCACGGGGGCAATGAGCAGTTCTTC. As protein: CASSLPYHGGNEQFF.

This clonotype was detected many times. V usage is TRBV9 and J usage is TRBJ2-7; weak D call: TRBD1 (7 bases). The CDR3 has 13 amino acids. Trimming took 4 bases from V and 7 from J, leaving 15 bases between them. Looked up from germline, CDR1 is SGDLS and CDR2 is YYNGEE. CDR3 in amino acids: CASSPGGSGEQYF. As DNA, the CDR3 is TGTGCCAGCAGCCCAGGGGGGTCCGGAGAGCAGTACTTC.

This clonotype has just one count. One junction end does not reproduce the germline sequence, and a read error may be involved. The chain employs TRBV30 and TRBJ2-3, with D perhaps matching TRBD1 (6 bases). The germline gives CDR1 GTSNPN, CDR2 SVGIG (reference sequence). The CDR3 loop spans 15 amino acids. CDR3 sequence (DNA): TGTGCCTGGAGTCTAGATGGGGGCCCCACAGATACGCAGTGTTTT. Encoded protein: CAWSLDGGPTDTQCF.

The rearrangement uses TRBV7-9 and TRBJ2-5; D is unclear. The CDR3 extends over 14 amino acids. The germline V and J ends were trimmed by 0 bases and 4 bases, with 9 bases remaining between them. In germline, CDR1 is SEHNR, CDR2 FQNEAQ (reference sequence). The CDR3 loop reads CASSLAVVLETQYF. The CDR3 DNA reads as TGTGCCAGCAGCTTAGCCGTAGTGCTAGAGACCCAGTACTTC.

This chain links TRBV24-1 with TRBJ2-7; no definite D call. Trimming stripped 3 bases from V and 6 bases from J, with 8 bases between. From germline, CDR1 is KGHDR and CDR2 SFDVKD. The length of the CDR3 is 12 residues. The CDR3 reads CATSDEALEQYF. CDR3 nucleotide sequence: TGTGCCACCAGTGATGAGGCACTCGAGCAGTACTTC.

The rearrangement uses TRBV4-1 and TRBJ2-7, with D possibly TRBD1 on 5 matching bases. Germline V lookup: CDR1 MGHRA, CDR2 YSYEKL. V was clipped by 0 bases and J by 4 bases, with 13 bases between them. This CDR3 comprises 15 residues. CDR3 coding DNA: TGCGCCAGCAGCCAAGAAGACAGAGATCCTTACGAGCAGTACTTC. Encoded protein: CASSQEDRDPYEQYF.

The rearrangement links TRBV18 to TRBJ2-1; D tentatively fits TRBD1 or TRBD2 (5 bases each). Germline assignment: CDR1 KGHSH and CDR2 LQKENI. This CDR3 has 14 amino acids. The ends were cut back, 3 bases at V and 6 bases at J, with 12 bases in the middle. Written as DNA, the CDR3 is TGTGCCAGCTCACCCCGGGACCGAAGCAATGAGCAGTTCTTC. It codes for CASSPRDRSNEQFF.

This clonotype was observed at least ten times. The J gene is TRBJ2-3, the V gene TRBV5-5; D possibly corresponds to TRBD1 (5 bases). The CDR3 totals 14 residues. Germline CDR1 reads SGHKS; CDR2 reads YYEKEE (reference sequence). The V end lost 5 bases, the J end lost 3 bases, and 13 bases lay between the germline ends. CDR3 sequence reads: CASSSDSRTDTQYF. The CDR3 coding sequence is TGTGCCAGCAGTTCAGACAGCCGGACAGATACGCAGTATTTT.

This clonotype was observed many times. V and J are TRBV7-2 and TRBJ2-3; D might be TRBD1 (5 bases). CDR3 length equals 15 residues. Trimming pared 3 bases from V and 1 base from J, leaving 11 bases between. From germline, CDR1 is SGHTA and CDR2 FQGNSA. This chain's CDR3 is CASSLGLGGTDTQYF. CDR3 coding DNA: TGTGCCAGCAGCTTGGGCCTAGGGGGCACAGATACGCAGTATTTT.

This clonotype has ten or more counts. This sequence joins TRBV7-2 and TRBJ2-3; possibly TRBD1 for D (6 bases). The germline V gene has CDR1 SGHTA and CDR2 FQGNSA. CDR3 length: 15 residues. V dropped 3 bases and J dropped 2 bases, with 12 bases sitting between them. CDR3 bases: TGTGCCAGCAGCTTCAGCACAGGGTCCACAGATACGCAGTATTTT. Its protein is CASSFSTGSTDTQYF.

Regarding this clonotype: A much larger clone lies one base from this, so it may be a read error. V is TRBV6-5 and J is TRBJ2-7, with D perhaps TRBD1 (7 bases). CDR1 and CDR2 from the germline V gene are MNHEY and SVGAGI. CDR3 length: 15 amino acids. CDR3 amino acids: CAGSYGVQGGHEQYF. CDR3 nucleotide sequence: TGTGCCGGCAGTTATGGGGTCCAGGGGGGCCACGAGCAGTACTTC.

This clonotype was detected only a few times. V usage is TRBV20-1 and J usage is TRBJ2-7; D is unclear. The CDR3 consists of 14 residues. CDR1 and CDR2 (germline): DFQATT, SNEGSKA (reference sequence). V lost 6 bases to trimming and J lost 2 bases, with 17 bases between them. CDR3: CSARPENIAYEQYF. The CDR3 DNA reads TGCAGTGCCAGACCAGAAAACATAGCCTACGAGCAGTACTTC.

This clonotype came up a few times. V usage is TRBV4-3 and J usage is TRBJ2-7, with TRBD1 matching 8 bases. This CDR3 has 16 amino acids. The trim removed 0 bases at V and 2 bases at J, leaving 6 bases unmatched. Per germline, CDR1 LGHNA and CDR2 YSLEER. The CDR3 sequence: CASSQDDGTGAYEQYF. In nucleotides, the CDR3 is TGCGCCAGCAGCCAAGATGATGGGACAGGTGCCTACGAGCAGTACTTC.

In its sample, this clonotype was seen many times. J is TRBJ2-7 and V is TRBV20-1; D is undetermined. V gave up 6 bases and J gave up 6 bases, with 18 bases separating them. CDR3 length: 13 residues. CDR1 DFQATT and CDR2 SNEGSKA come from the germline V gene (reference sequence). In nucleotides, the CDR3 is TGCAGTGCGCCCAACCTGGGGTCGTCCGAGCAGTACTTC. Its protein is CSAPNLGSSEQYF.